This paragraph covers one T cell receptor (beta chain) sequence. Its target is not known. At the survey level, the v3.0 immunoSEQ assay was run. TCRdb's copy holds only in-frame clones and misses some; the assay was immunoSEQ multiplex PCR. Altogether around 17,000 clones are present, around 80% being singletons, with the ten largest covering 7% to 10%. This record comes from a study of long-term antiretroviral therapy in people with HIV. Study-wide points: It was not possible to obtain data on ART adherence, viral resistance or therapy changes.

This TCR was recovered from a man between 18 and 35 years old with HIV. The sample was unsorted PBMCs, taken 0.1 years after starting antiretroviral therapy.

This CDR3 is CAAASGGAETDTQYF. As DNA, the CDR3 is TGTGCCGCGGCTAGCGGGGGGGCCGAAACAGATACGCAGTATTTT. This rearrangement joins TRBV10-3 to TRBJ2-3, with 12 bases identical to TRBD2. V trimming: 11 bases; J trimming: 3 bases; junction bases outside the gene matches: 9. There are 15 residues in the CDR3. The V gene's germline CDR1 is ENHRY and CDR2 SYGVKD.